This T cell receptor (beta chain) was retrieved from a study of T cells in Graves' hyperthyroidism and ophthalmopathy. Study outcomes and limitations: Blood also held most thyroid clonotypes expanded beyond 0.001.

About this clonotype itself: Its target is not known.

The investigators amplified TCR beta CDR3 regions from RNA transcripts. TCR CDR3 underwent first-round RT-PCR with the HTBI primer set. TCRdb re-called the multiplex PCR reads with MiXCR, one entry per CDR3 protein. The data contain 350,000 to 450,000 distinct CDR3 sequences, 17% of them singletons. The hyperthyroidism was newly diagnosed and had lasted under 2 months; the patients were aged 18 to 65. Exclusion criteria comprised uncontrolled infection, other autoimmune disease, pregnancy or lactation. Deletions cut 3 bases from V and 0 bases from J, with 14 bases between. Germline V CDR1 and CDR2: LNHDA, SQIVND (reference sequence). This CDR3 is built from 16 residues.

The sequenced material came from blood. This TCR was sampled from a woman in her 30s with Graves' hyperthyroidism that later progressed to Graves' ophthalmopathy. The chain has TRBV19 and TRBJ1-1, with a weak D call TRBD1 (5 bases). The CDR3 reads CASSIGGDLVNTEAFF. The CDR3 coding sequence is TGTGCCAGTAGTATCGGGGGGGATTTGGTGAACACTGAAGCTTTCTTT.